One sample yielded the 19 T cell receptor beta chains listed below, sequenced in a study of shared clonotypes between healthy human individuals. The data were produced by immunoSEQ multiplex PCR, yet TCRdb's version contains in-frame clones alone and is incomplete. The sample consists of some 600,000 clones, 90% to 97% of them appearing once. Terminally differentiated effector memory CD45RA+ cells were left out of the naive CD8 fraction, which was CD45RO-negative and positively selected for CCR7. The sample consisted of naive CD8+ T cells sorted from blood. The receptors here all came from a woman aged 25-40 years in good health.

V usage is TRBV7-9 and J usage is TRBJ2-2; D is possibly TRBD1 (5 bases). Germline V lookup: CDR1 SEHNR, CDR2 FQNEAQ (reference sequence). The CDR3 length is 16 residues. Trimming cost V 1 base and J 3 bases, with 12 bases left between them. The chain's CDR3 is CASSLVFDRDTGELFF. CDR3 DNA: TGTGCCAGCAGCTTAGTTTTCGACAGAGACACCGGGGAGCTGTTTTTT.

The chain has TRBV9 and TRBJ1-4; D gene unclear. CDR3 length equals 18 residues. Looked up from germline, CDR1 is SGDLS and CDR2 is YYNGEE. The V end lost 6 bases, the J end lost 0 bases, and 21 bases lay between the germline ends. CDR3 nucleotide sequence: TGTGCCAGCACCGACCCTGAAGGCAGCGCATCAACTAATGAAAAACTGTTTTTT. The encoded protein is CASTDPEGSASTNEKLFF. The full variable domain, in which reference TRBV9 and TRBJ1-4 provide the parts outside the CDR3, is DSGVTQTPKHLITATGQRVTLRCSPRSGDLSVYWYQQSLDQGLQFLIQYYNGEERAKGNILERFSAQQFPDLHSELNLSSLELGDSALYFCASTDPEGSASTNEKLFFGSGTQLSVL.

This chain connects TRBV5-4 to TRBJ2-7; D is unclear. Germline loops: CDR1 SGHNT, CDR2 YYREEE (reference sequence). CDR3 length equals 14 residues. The V gene lost 0 bases and the J gene lost 0 bases, with 7 bases spanning the gap. CDR3 DNA sequence: TGTGCCAGCAGCTTGGGGTCTAGCTCCTACGAGCAGTACTTC. This encodes CASSLGSSSYEQYF. The whole variable domain, filled in from reference TRBV5-4 and TRBJ2-7, reads ETGVTQSPTHLIKTRGQQVTLRCSSQSGHNTVSWYQQALGQGPQFIFQYYREEENGRGNFPPRFSGLQFPNYSSELNVNALELDDSALYLCASSLGSSSYEQYFGPGTRLTVT.

This chain joins TRBV5-4 and TRBJ1-1, with 8 nucleotides matching TRBD1. J was trimmed by 10 bases and V by 0 bases; bases with no gene match: 5. The germline V gene encodes CDR1 SGHNT and CDR2 YYREEE (reference sequence). This CDR3 contains 13 residues. The CDR3 nucleotides read TGTGCCAGCAGCTTGGAGCAGGGGGCGGCAGCTTTCTTT. Protein: CASSLEQGAAAFF.

The chain links TRBV21-1 to TRBJ2-7. TRBV21-1 is described as a pseudogene. The CDR3 runs to 14 residues. The CDR3 coding sequence is TGTGCCAGCAGCAGACGGTCCAGATCCTACGAGCAGTACTTC. It yields the protein CASSRRSRSYEQYF.

The chain combines TRBV5-1 with TRBJ2-7; 7 bases fit TRBD1. Unmatched junction bases numbered 1, after V lost 4 bases and J lost 3 bases. CDR1 SGHRS and CDR2 YFSETQ come from the germline V gene. This CDR3 has 12 amino acids. CDR3 region: CASSAGGYEQYF. In nucleotides, the CDR3 is TGCGCCAGCAGCGCAGGGGGCTACGAGCAGTACTTC. Full variable domain (remainder filled in from reference TRBV5-1 and TRBJ2-7): KAGVTQTPRYLIKTRGQQVTLSCSPISGHRSVSWYQQTPGQGLQFLFEYFSETQRNKGNFPGRFSGRQFSNSRSEMNVSTLELGDSALYLCASSAGGYEQYFGPGTRLTVT.

This clone came up once. The chain uses TRBV14 and TRBJ2-7; the D gene is possibly TRBD1 (5 bases). The V end lost 4 bases, the J end lost 0 bases, and 7 bases lay between the germline ends. The CDR3 extends over 13 amino acids. Germline CDR1 reads SGHDN; CDR2 reads FVKESK. The CDR3 DNA sequence: TGTGCCAGCAGCCCCCAGGGCTCCTACGAGCAGTACTTC. This encodes CASSPQGSYEQYF.

The chain couples TRBV19 to TRBJ1-5; tentatively, D is TRBD1 (6 bases). The CDR3 runs 15 residues. V dropped 9 bases and J dropped 4 bases, with 19 bases sitting between them. CDR1 is LNHDA, CDR2 SQIVND, per germline (reference sequence). The CDR3 protein is CASDLWAGENQPQHF. CDR3 coding DNA: TGTGCCAGCGACCTTTGGGCAGGGGAAAATCAGCCCCAGCATTTT.

The V and J genes are TRBV5-6 and TRBJ1-2; D is unresolved. The CDR3 runs 14 residues. Germline loops: CDR1 SGHDT, CDR2 YYEEEE. Trimming removed 0 bases at V and 4 bases at J, with 10 bases between. CDR3 loop: CASSLDPESYGYTF. Written as DNA, the CDR3 is TGTGCCAGCAGCTTGGACCCCGAGAGCTATGGCTACACCTTC.

This chain uses TRBV29-1 with TRBJ2-7; TRBD1 is a possible D gene (6 bases). CDR3 length equals 15 residues. Trimming removed 4 bases from V and 2 bases from J, with 18 bases in between. In germline, CDR1 is SQVTM, CDR2 ANQGSEA. The CDR3 loop reads CSVAGRGSSTYEQYF. The CDR3 DNA follows: TGCAGCGTTGCCGGCAGGGGATCCTCCACCTACGAGCAGTACTTC.

The genes are TRBV9 and TRBJ2-1; possibly TRBD1 for D (6 bases). Trimming stripped 1 base from V and 10 bases from J, with 9 bases between. The CDR3 has 12 amino acids. Germline values: CDR1 SGDLS, CDR2 YYNGEE. The CDR3 loop is CASSVIGQEQFF. The CDR3 DNA is TGTGCCAGCAGCGTAATAGGACAGGAGCAGTTCTTC.

The rearrangement joins TRBV6-1 to TRBJ2-7; D is undetermined. This CDR3 region has 13 residues. With 1 base removed from V and 3 bases from J, the gap between germline ends came to 7 bases. CDR1 is MNHNS and CDR2 is SASEGT in the germline V gene. The CDR3, as DNA: TGTGCCAGCAGTGAAGGGCTCTACTACGAGCAGTACTTC. Encoded protein: CASSEGLYYEQYF.

The CDR3 region has the DNA TGCGCCAGCGGCCCCGACAGGACTAACTATGGCTACACCTTC. It yields the protein CASGPDRTNYGYTF. This chain joins TRBV5-1 and TRBJ1-2; tentatively, D is TRBD1 (6 bases). CDR1 is SGHRS and CDR2 is YFSETQ in the germline V gene. The CDR3 consists of 14 residues. Trimming removed 7 bases from V and 0 bases from J, with 13 bases in between.

The gene calls are TRBV10-1 and TRBJ1-1; the D gene is possibly TRBD1 (5 bases). The CDR3 totals 16 residues. Deletions cut 5 bases from V and 0 bases from J, with 16 bases between. The germline CDR1 and CDR2 sequences are WNHNN and SYGVQD (reference sequence). The CDR3 reads CASSRSGTSMNTEAFF. The CDR3 DNA reads TGCGCCAGCAGTCGATCGGGGACTTCGATGAACACTGAAGCTTTCTTT.

V usage is TRBV7-9 and J usage is TRBJ2-2; TRBD2 matches at 7 bases. The CDR3 has 14 residues. Germline V gene data show CDR1 as SEHNR and CDR2 as FQNEAQ (reference sequence). The ends lost 5 bases at V and 6 bases at J; junction bases unmatched: 6. The CDR3 is CASSTRTSSGELFF. The DNA for the CDR3 is TGTGCCAGCAGCACTCGGACTAGTTCCGGGGAGCTGTTTTTT.

The V gene is TRBV4-1, the J gene TRBJ2-7; 8 positions agree with TRBD2. The junction had 10 bases not matched to a gene; V was cut back by 2 bases and J by 1 base. This CDR3 has 17 residues. Germline values: CDR1 MGHRA, CDR2 YSYEKL. The CDR3 DNA follows: TGCGCCAGCAGCCAAAAGACCCCAAGCGGGAGTTCCTACGAGCAGTACTTC. This sequence encodes CASSQKTPSGSSYEQYF.

The V gene is TRBV28, the J gene TRBJ1-5; a weak D match, TRBD1 (6 bases). Germline CDR1 is MDHEN and CDR2 is SYDVKM. The CDR3 sequence is 14 residues long. V dropped 7 bases and J dropped 7 bases, with 17 bases sitting between them. As DNA, the CDR3 is TGTGCCAGCACCCAAGGGGGGAGTGGACAGCCCCAGCATTTT. It encodes CASTQGGSGQPQHF.

This chain uses TRBV30 with TRBJ2-3; D call uncertain. Germline values: CDR1 GTSNPN, CDR2 SVGIG (reference sequence). V lost 3 bases and J 0 bases, leaving 10 bases between the germline ends. This CDR3 region has 14 residues. The CDR3, as DNA: TGTGCCTGGAGGTCCCAGAGAAGCACAGATACGCAGTATTTT. Its protein product is CAWRSQRSTDTQYF.

The chain is built from TRBV19 and TRBJ2-5, with 7 bases aligning to TRBD1. Germline assignment: CDR1 LNHDA and CDR2 SQIVND (reference sequence). With 6 bases clipped from V and 3 bases from J, the junction kept 4 bases outside the gene matches. CDR3 length equals 13 residues. The CDR3 DNA follows: TGTGCCAGTAGGGGGACAGTTGAAGAGACCCAGTACTTC. This codes for CASRGTVEETQYF.